The next 28 T cell receptor beta chains were all read from a single sample in a study of cytomegalovirus exposure and HLA in healthy donors. TCRdb's copy holds only in-frame clones and misses some; the assay was immunoSEQ multiplex PCR. The sample contains about 98,000 clones, roughly 94% of which appear only once. The sample taken for sequencing was PBMCs. Source of these receptors: a woman aged 18 to 35 in good health and CMV-seronegative.

This rearrangement joins TRBV9 to TRBJ2-1, with D possibly matching TRBD2 (6 bases). This CDR3 comprises 17 residues. Deletions cut 2 bases from V and 0 bases from J, with 15 bases between. In germline, CDR1 is SGDLS, CDR2 YYNGEE. This CDR3 is CASSVSGGVPSYNEQFF. The CDR3 DNA follows: TGTGCCAGCAGCGTTTCGGGCGGGGTCCCCTCCTACAATGAGCAGTTCTTC.

This clone was counted once. This chain's CDR3 is CASSLLENSPLHF. CDR3 sequence (DNA): TGTGCCAGCAGCTTACTTGAGAATTCACCCCTCCACTTT. The chain joins TRBV7-6 to TRBJ1-6, with D unclear. This CDR3 has 13 amino acids. Germline V gene data show CDR1 as SGHVS and CDR2 as FNYEAQ. Trimming left V 2 bases short and J 7 bases short, with 6 bases between.

J is TRBJ2-3 and V is TRBV6-4; D gene uncertain. This CDR3 contains 14 residues. V lost 4 bases and J lost 2, with 10 bases in between. Germline CDR1 and CDR2: MRHNA and SNTAGT. The CDR3 nucleotides are TGTGCCAGCAGTGGAGGAGACGACACAGATACGCAGTATTTT. Translation gives CASSGGDDTDTQYF.

J is TRBJ2-5 and V is TRBV11-3; 7 bases fit TRBD2. Germline assignment: CDR1 SGHNT and CDR2 YENEEA. The CDR3 extends over 16 amino acids. The V gene end was trimmed by 4 bases and the J gene end by 4 bases; junction bases not matched to a gene: 12. The chain's CDR3 is CASSSPSGTGGETQYF. Written as DNA, the CDR3 is TGTGCCAGCAGCTCCCCGAGCGGGACGGGGGGAGAGACCCAGTACTTC.

The V call is TRBV13, the J call TRBJ2-3, with 12 bases that match TRBD2. CDR1 and CDR2 from the germline V gene are PRHDT and FYEKMQ (reference sequence). V was pared by 8 bases and J by 1 base, with 19 bases of the junction left unmatched. The CDR3 runs 20 residues. The CDR3 reads CASGAGASGGEVLGTDTQYF. CDR3 in DNA: TGTGCCAGCGGAGCCGGGGCTAGCGGGGGGGAAGTGCTGGGCACAGATACGCAGTATTTT.

The rearrangement joins TRBV7-2 to TRBJ2-1; D call uncertain. The CDR3 contains 13 residues. Germline V gene lookup returns CDR1 SGHTA and CDR2 FQGNSA. The V end lost 2 bases, the J end lost 6 bases, and 8 bases lay between the germline ends. The CDR3 region is CASSLLRVNEQFF. The CDR3 DNA sequence: TGTGCCAGCAGCTTATTACGCGTCAATGAGCAGTTCTTC.

The chain has TRBV10-1 and TRBJ1-2; D unresolved. The CDR3 extends over 12 amino acids. V was clipped by 7 bases and J by 4 bases, with 10 bases between them. CDR1 is WNHNN, CDR2 SYGVQD, per germline (reference sequence). CDR3 nucleotide sequence: TGCGCCAGCACCCTAGACTTCTATGGCTACACCTTC. Translating it yields CASTLDFYGYTF.

The CDR3 sequence is CASSSLRQGQSQYF. CDR3 coding DNA: TGTGCCAGCAGCTCCCTCAGACAGGGTCAGTCGCAGTATTTT. This chain links TRBV7-9 with TRBJ2-3; TRBD1 matches at 7 bases. Germline loops: CDR1 SEHNR, CDR2 FQNEAQ (reference sequence). This CDR3 has 14 amino acids. With 4 bases clipped from V and 10 bases from J, the junction kept 11 bases outside the gene matches.

This chain uses TRBV7-9 with TRBJ1-1; 10 bases match TRBD1. The length of the CDR3 is 14 residues. From germline, CDR1 is SEHNR and CDR2 FQNEAQ (reference sequence). V lost 0 bases, J lost 7 bases, and 2 bases stayed unmatched. The CDR3 is CASSLARDRGEAFF. CDR3 bases: TGTGCCAGCAGCTTAGCGAGGGACAGGGGTGAAGCTTTCTTT.

V usage is TRBV2 and J usage is TRBJ1-3; D is uncertain. Germline V lookup: CDR1 SNHLY, CDR2 FYNNEI. The V end lost 6 bases, the J end lost 0 bases, and 6 bases lay between the germline ends. This CDR3 is 13 amino acids long. The CDR3 here is CASSDTSGNTIYF. Written as DNA, the CDR3 is TGTGCCAGCAGCGACACCTCTGGAAACACCATATATTTT.

This clone showed up just once. V usage is TRBV21-1 and J usage is TRBJ2-7; the table calls TRBD1, which could not be checked here. TRBV21-1 represents a pseudogene. The CDR3 covers 16 residues. The CDR3 protein is CASSKDTRGRSYEQYF. The CDR3 DNA sequence: TGTGCCAGCAGCAAAGACACCAGGGGGCGATCCTACGAGCAGTACTTC.

This chain uses TRBV5-4 with TRBJ2-3, with D perhaps matching TRBD2 (5 bases). The CDR3 runs 14 residues. Trimming shortened V by 5 bases and J by 3 bases, and 13 bases separated the two germline ends. Germline V CDR1 and CDR2: SGHNT, YYREEE (reference sequence). The CDR3 sequence: CASRDGILTDTQYF. In DNA, the CDR3 is TGTGCCAGCAGAGACGGGATTCTGACAGATACGCAGTATTTT.

CDR3 coding DNA: TGCGCCAGCAGCCCGGGACAGGGGGCATCGGATACGCAGTATTTT. This encodes CASSPGQGASDTQYF. The V call is TRBV10-1, the J call TRBJ2-3, with TRBD1 matching over 12 bases. V shed 6 bases, J shed 6 bases, and the junction held 7 bases outside the gene matches. Germline V gene data show CDR1 as WNHNN and CDR2 as SYGVQD (reference sequence). This CDR3 spans 15 amino acids.

This clone was seen a single time. The chain links TRBV19 to TRBJ2-3, with 8 bases matching TRBD1. With V trimmed by 0 bases and J by 2 bases, 7 bases remained unmatched. The CDR3 is 17 amino acids. In germline, CDR1 is LNHDA, CDR2 SQIVND (reference sequence). CDR3 coding DNA: TGTGCCAGTAGTATAGAGGGCAGGGGGCCGGTCACAGATACGCAGTATTTT. It yields the protein CASSIEGRGPVTDTQYF.

This chain links TRBV14 with TRBJ1-5, with D possibly being TRBD1 (5 bases). Germline CDR1 SGHDN, CDR2 FVKESK. CDR3 length equals 17 residues. V was cut by 0 bases and J by 4 bases, with 16 bases left in between. The CDR3 DNA follows: TGTGCCAGCAGCCAAGAAGGTGAAGGGGAAAAGAATCAGCCCCAGCATTTT. Encoded protein: CASSQEGEGEKNQPQHF.

This clone is a singleton in its sample. The rearrangement uses TRBV15 and TRBJ2-1; no firm D call. The CDR3 contains 12 residues. The germline V and J ends were trimmed by 6 bases and 4 bases, with 7 bases remaining between them. CDR1 LNHNV and CDR2 YYDKDF come from the germline V gene (reference sequence). The CDR3 reads CATSVLYNEQFF. The CDR3 coding sequence is TGTGCCACCAGTGTACTGTACAATGAGCAGTTCTTC.

The chain joins TRBV30 to TRBJ1-2; tentatively, D is TRBD1 (6 bases). Germline CDR1 reads GTSNPN; CDR2 reads SVGIG (reference sequence). This CDR3 has 13 amino acids. V lost 3 bases to trimming and J lost 7 bases, with 15 bases between them. This CDR3 reads CAWSLRTGFGYTF. CDR3 in DNA: TGTGCCTGGAGCCTACGTACAGGGTTTGGCTACACCTTC.

V is TRBV4-3 and J is TRBJ2-1, with D unclear. This CDR3 region has 13 residues. Trimming shortened V by 3 bases and J by 4 bases, and 7 bases separated the two germline ends. CDR1 is LGHNA and CDR2 is YSLEER in the germline V gene. The CDR3 is CASSHLRYNEQFF. As DNA, the CDR3 is TGCGCCAGCAGCCATCTCCGTTACAATGAGCAGTTCTTC.

The chain carries TRBV4-2 and TRBJ2-7; possibly TRBD1 for D (6 bases). The ends were cut back, 0 bases at V and 4 bases at J, with 13 bases in the middle. The CDR3 consists of 15 residues. The germline CDR1 and CDR2 sequences are LGHNA and YNFKEQ. DNA of the CDR3: TGTGCCAGCAGCCAAGATGGTCAGGGGAATTACGAGCAGTACTTC. Translation: CASSQDGQGNYEQYF.

This rearrangement joins TRBV4-1 to TRBJ2-2, with D tentatively TRBD1 (8 bases). The germline CDR1 and CDR2 sequences are MGHRA and YSYEKL. The V and J ends lost 5 bases and 4 bases respectively, with 20 bases between them. The CDR3 is 17 amino acids. The CDR3 loop reads CASSDGAGQAVTGELFF. CDR3 sequence (DNA): TGCGCCAGCAGCGATGGAGCGGGACAGGCCGTCACCGGGGAGCTGTTTTTT.

The chain uses TRBV7-9 and TRBJ1-1; no definite D call. The CDR3 contains 13 residues. Germline V gene data show CDR1 as SEHNR and CDR2 as FQNEAQ (reference sequence). Trimming took off 1 base at V and 10 bases at J, with 13 bases between the two ends. CDR3 in amino acids: CASSLEREFRAFF. In DNA, the CDR3 is TGTGCCAGCAGCTTAGAGAGGGAATTCCGAGCTTTCTTT.

The V and J genes are TRBV19 and TRBJ1-5, with a weak D call TRBD1 (5 bases). The CDR3 length is 14 residues. Trimming left V 3 bases short and J 4 bases short, with 10 bases between. The germline V gene encodes CDR1 LNHDA and CDR2 SQIVND (reference sequence). For the CDR3, the DNA is TGTGCCAGTAGTATGGGGCAGAAGAATCAGCCCCAGCATTTT. Translating it yields CASSMGQKNQPQHF. The full variable domain, its missing parts supplied by reference TRBV19 and TRBJ1-5, is DGGITQSPKYLFRKEGQNVTLSCEQNLNHDAMYWYRQDPGQGLRLIYYSQIVNDFQKGDIAEGYSVSREKKESFPLTVTSAQKNPTAFYLCASSMGQKNQPQHFGDGTRLSIL.

V and J are TRBV2 and TRBJ2-5; 10 bases are shared with TRBD1. V lost 7 bases, J lost 2 bases, and 10 bases stayed unmatched. The CDR3 length is 16 residues. Germline V lookup: CDR1 SNHLY, CDR2 FYNNEI. Here the CDR3 reads CASKGPGTGVQETQYF. In nucleotides, the CDR3 is TGTGCCAGCAAGGGCCCCGGGACAGGGGTACAAGAGACCCAGTACTTC.

The V call is TRBV11-2, the J call TRBJ1-6; 8 bases match TRBD1. CDR1 and CDR2 (germline): SGHAT, FQNNGV. J lost 8 bases, V lost 4 bases, and 19 bases had no gene match. The length of the CDR3 is 19 residues. In DNA form, the CDR3 reads TGTGCCAGCAGCTCCGCCGGAGACAGGGGATATCAAGGGCATTCACCCCTCCACTTT. Its translation is CASSSAGDRGYQGHSPLHF.

V and J are TRBV4-1 and TRBJ1-2; 8 nucleotides agree with TRBD1. This CDR3 has 16 residues. The V and J ends lost 0 bases and 7 bases, in that order; junction bases with no gene match: 10. Per the germline V gene, CDR1 is MGHRA and CDR2 is YSYEKL. The CDR3: CASSQDGGDRFGGYTF. The CDR3 DNA sequence: TGCGCCAGCAGCCAAGATGGAGGGGACAGGTTTGGTGGCTACACCTTC.

The V call is TRBV19, the J call TRBJ1-3; no firm D call. Between the trimmed V and J ends, which lost 7 bases and 4 bases, there was a span of 11 bases. Germline V CDR1 and CDR2: LNHDA, SQIVND (reference sequence). The CDR3 totals 13 residues. The CDR3 loop reads CASTGTPGNTIYF. CDR3 coding DNA: TGTGCCAGTACAGGCACCCCGGGAAACACCATATATTTT.

This chain connects TRBV7-9 to TRBJ1-2; a possible D gene is TRBD1 (6 bases). The CDR3 loop spans 14 amino acids. The V gene's germline CDR1 is SEHNR and CDR2 FQNEAQ (reference sequence). With 5 bases removed from V and 5 bases from J, the gap between germline ends came to 15 bases. The CDR3 is CASSAPGTPYGYTF. The CDR3 nucleotides read TGTGCCAGCAGCGCCCCCGGGACACCATATGGCTACACCTTC.

The genes are TRBV5-4 and TRBJ2-5; 12 bases are shared with TRBD2. V gave up 0 bases and J gave up 3 bases; unmatched junction bases: 6. CDR1 is SGHNT and CDR2 is YYREEE in the germline V gene (reference sequence). This CDR3 is 17 amino acids long. CDR3 sequence: CASSLAGRTSGEETQYF. The CDR3 DNA sequence: TGTGCCAGCAGCTTGGCCGGTAGGACTAGCGGGGAAGAGACCCAGTACTTC.